The 31 T cell receptor beta chains reported below all come from one sample, sequenced in a study of regulatory T cells in long-lasting Graves disease. Combining iRepertoire HTBI primers with Arm-PCR of CDR3 regions, the authors built TCR beta libraries. MiXCR, applied by TCRdb to the multiplex PCR reads, yields one record per CDR3 protein. This table has 400,000 to 500,000 distinct CDR3 sequences, 13% to 15% appearing once. Time point defined: newly diagnosed GD, antithyroid drugs for less than 3 months. Scientists built the TCR library using RNA that was extracted from PBMCs. These sequences were also reported in another study, on T cells in Graves' hyperthyroidism and ophthalmopathy.

The sample consisted of peripheral blood mononuclear cells (PBMCs), taken at new diagnosis, from a patient treated with antithyroid drugs. The origin of the receptors is a woman aged 50 to 60 with Graves disease.

This clonotype has a count of ten or more. The chain uses TRBV19 and TRBJ2-1; 10 bases align to TRBD2. J lost 8 bases, V lost 6 bases, and 10 bases had no gene match. The length of the CDR3 is 15 residues. CDR1 and CDR2 (germline): LNHDA, SQIVND (reference sequence). CDR3 in DNA: TGTGCCAGTAGGACCCCACTAGCGGGAAGGGATGAGCAGTTCTTC. Its translation: CASRTPLAGRDEQFF.

The rearrangement uses TRBV19 and TRBJ1-4, with D possibly being TRBD1 (5 bases). Germline V gives CDR1 LNHDA, CDR2 SQIVND (reference sequence). The CDR3 has 12 residues. Here the CDR3 DNA reads TGTGCAGAAGGAGGGGAGAGTGAAAAACTGTTTTTT. It translates to CAEGGESEKLFF.

This clonotype was observed many times. The rearrangement joins TRBV5-1 to TRBJ1-5; D may be TRBD1 (6 bases). The CDR3 runs 17 residues. The ends were cut back, 1 base at V and 1 base at J, with 15 bases in the middle. Germline V lookup: CDR1 SGHRS, CDR2 YFSETQ. This chain's CDR3 is CASSLIPGGASNQPQHF. In nucleotides, the CDR3 is TGCGCCAGCAGCTTGATCCCGGGGGGGGCAAGCAATCAGCCCCAGCATTTT.

In its sample, this clonotype was seen many times. The chain employs TRBV27 and TRBJ2-7; D unclear. V gave up 8 bases and J gave up 6 bases, with 14 bases separating them. Germline-derived CDR1 and CDR2 are MNHEY and SMNVEV (reference sequence). CDR3 length: 12 residues. CDR3: CASGILPLEQYF. CDR3 DNA sequence: TGTGCCAGCGGGATACTACCCCTCGAGCAGTACTTC.

This clonotype was detected a few times. V and J are TRBV5-1 and TRBJ2-4, with 7 bases lining up with TRBD2. Germline V gives CDR1 SGHRS, CDR2 YFSETQ. The V and J ends lost 0 bases and 0 bases, in that order; junction bases with no gene match: 12. The CDR3 spans 19 residues. DNA of the CDR3: TGCGCCAGCAGCTTGGCCCCTGGCGGGAGTCAAGTAGCCAAAAACATTCAGTACTTC. This sequence encodes CASSLAPGGSQVAKNIQYF.

The chain links TRBV27 to TRBJ2-5, with TRBD1 matching 11 bases. Trimming at V came to 0 bases and at J to 7 bases, leaving 1 base not matched to a gene. Germline V CDR1 and CDR2: MNHEY, SMNVEV (reference sequence). This CDR3 spans 14 amino acids. CDR3 DNA sequence: TGTGCCAGCAGTTTATCGGGACAGGGGGGGACCCAGTACTTC. Translated: CASSLSGQGGTQYF.

The table lists this clonotype with many counts. The J gene is TRBJ2-7, the V gene TRBV18; D is unclear. V lost 1 base and J lost 3, with 13 bases in between. Germline CDR1 is KGHSH and CDR2 is LQKENI. This CDR3 spans 15 amino acids. The DNA for the CDR3 is TGTGCCAGCTCACCACAACCTCCAGGTGACTACGAGCAGTACTTC. Its translation: CASSPQPPGDYEQYF. Full variable domain (missing parts from reference TRBV18 and TRBJ2-7): NAGVMQNPRHLVRRRGQEARLRCSPMKGHSHVYWYRQLPEEGLKFMVYLQKENIIDESGMPKERFSAEFPKEGPSILRIQQVVRGDSAAYFCASSPQPPGDYEQYFGPGTRLTVT.

This clonotype came up many times. The chain recombines TRBV7-8 with TRBJ2-1; TRBD1 might be the D (6 bases). The CDR3 runs 20 residues. Germline V gives CDR1 SGHVS, CDR2 FQNEAQ. Trimming left V 1 base short and J 1 base short, with 23 bases between. CDR3 protein: CASSLVDRRRRRGSYNEQFF. CDR3 nucleotides: TGTGCCAGCAGCTTAGTAGACAGGCGGCGACGTAGGGGGTCCTACAATGAGCAGTTCTTC.

This clonotype has a handful of counts. The chain combines TRBV3-1 with TRBJ1-4; D is unresolved. The germline CDR1 and CDR2 sequences are LGHDT and YNNKEL (reference sequence). Trimming took 1 base from V and 6 from J, leaving 15 bases between them. This CDR3 is built from 16 residues. The CDR3 sequence is CASSQVGVRADEKLFF. The DNA for the CDR3 is TGTGCCAGCAGCCAAGTTGGAGTAAGGGCGGATGAAAAACTGTTTTTT.

This clonotype has ten or more counts. This chain connects TRBV6-2 or TRBV6-3 to TRBJ2-1; 15 bases align to TRBD2. V lost 2 bases and J lost 3; bases outside the gene matches: 20. CDR1 and CDR2 from the germline V gene are MNHEY and SVGEGT. The CDR3 loop spans 23 amino acids. The CDR3 sequence: CASSYPGLWTSGREGSFYNEQFF. The CDR3 DNA follows: TGTGCCAGCAGTTACCCGGGTCTCTGGACTAGCGGGAGGGAAGGGAGCTTCTACAATGAGCAGTTCTTC.

As to this clonotype: Just one base apart from a much larger clone, this may be a read error. The J gene is TRBJ2-7, the V gene TRBV12-3 or TRBV12-4; perhaps TRBD2 as D (6 bases). The CDR3 spans 14 residues. Trimming pared 4 bases from V and 7 bases from J, leaving 17 bases between. This chain's CDR3 is CASSSPGGRDEQYF. For the CDR3, the DNA is TGTGCCAGCAGTTCCCCCGGGGGTAGGGATGAGCAGTACTTC.

The genes are TRBV18 and TRBJ2-7; 9 bases line up with TRBD1. The V gene's germline CDR1 is KGHSH and CDR2 LQKENI. The CDR3 is made up of 15 amino acids. After removal of 3 bases from V and 4 bases from J, the junction contained 7 bases not matched to a gene. The CDR3 loop reads CASSPQGTGSYEQYF. CDR3 sequence (DNA): TGTGCCAGCTCACCTCAGGGGACAGGGAGTTACGAGCAGTACTTC.

The rearrangement links TRBV2 to TRBJ2-3; D call uncertain. Per germline, CDR1 SNHLY and CDR2 FYNNEI. Trimming shortened V by 9 bases and J by 2 bases, and 12 bases separated the two germline ends. The CDR3 length is 13 residues. Written as DNA, the CDR3 is TGTGCCAGTTACCCTCCCGACACAGATACGCAGTATTTT. As protein: CASYPPDTDTQYF.

To note about this clonotype: One base away lies a much larger clone, so this may be a sequencing read error. Lacking the conserved final phenylalanine or tryptophan, this CDR3 likely reflects a read error. The chain combines TRBV5-1 with TRBJ2-1; D remains unclear. Trimming cost V 4 bases and J 0 bases, with 14 bases left between them. The germline CDR1 and CDR2 sequences are SGHRS and YFSETQ. This CDR3 comprises 16 residues. The CDR3, as DNA: TGCGCCAGCAGCCCCTGGGCAGCCAGCTCCTACAATGAGCAGTTCTAC. The encoded protein is CASSPWAASSYNEQFY.

There are many counts of this clonotype. The rearrangement links TRBV27 to TRBJ2-5; tentative D call: TRBD1 (5 bases). The V gene's germline CDR1 is MNHEY and CDR2 SMNVEV (reference sequence). V dropped 6 bases and J dropped 0 bases, with 14 bases sitting between them. The CDR3 is made up of 15 amino acids. The CDR3 DNA reads as TGTGCCAGCAGCGACAGCATACCGTACCAAGAGACCCAGTACTTC. Its protein product is CASSDSIPYQETQYF.

This clonotype has ten or more counts. V and J are TRBV7-2 and TRBJ2-3; D call uncertain. V lost 5 bases, J lost 6 bases, and 12 bases lay in between. The CDR3 has 13 residues. Germline loops: CDR1 SGHTA, CDR2 FQGNSA. CDR3 DNA: TGTGCCAGCAGCCTAGGTTTGATCGATACGCAGTATTTT. The encoded protein is CASSLGLIDTQYF. Combining the CDR3 with reference TRBV7-2 and TRBJ2-3 gives the whole variable domain GAGVSQSPSNKVTEKGKDVELRCDPISGHTALYWYRQSLGQGLEFLIYFQGNSAPDKSGLPSDRFSAERTGGSVSTLTIQRTQQEDSAVYLCASSLGLIDTQYFGPGTRLTVL.

The chain is built from TRBV7-9 and TRBJ2-5, with unresolved D. The germline CDR1 and CDR2 sequences are SEHNR and FQNEAQ (reference sequence). The CDR3 runs 13 residues. The germline V and J ends were trimmed by 3 bases and 1 base, with 6 bases remaining between them. CDR3 sequence: CASSFDPQETQYF. CDR3 nucleotides: TGTGCCAGCAGCTTCGACCCCCAAGAGACCCAGTACTTC.

In this sample, this clonotype turned up a few times. The V gene is TRBV7-9, the J gene TRBJ2-1; no clear D. This CDR3 has 13 residues. Trimming stripped 6 bases from V and 2 bases from J, with 8 bases between. The V gene's germline CDR1 is SEHNR and CDR2 FQNEAQ (reference sequence). CDR3 region: CASRGWTYNEQFF. The CDR3 region has the DNA TGTGCCAGCAGGGGTTGGACCTACAATGAGCAGTTCTTC.

This clonotype was counted at least ten times. The rearrangement uses TRBV6-9 and TRBJ2-1; 11 bases align to TRBD2. In germline, CDR1 is MNHGY, CDR2 SVAAGI. CDR3 length equals 16 residues. With 3 bases clipped from V and 10 bases from J, the junction kept 11 bases outside the gene matches. The CDR3 region is CASSYFGLAGGSEQFF. The DNA for the CDR3 is TGTGCCAGCAGTTACTTCGGGCTAGCGGGAGGAAGCGAGCAGTTCTTC.

This clonotype was detected a few times. This chain connects TRBV24-1 to TRBJ2-1; 8 bases fit TRBD2. The CDR3 is made up of 15 amino acids. The germline V gene has CDR1 KGHDR and CDR2 SFDVKD. With V trimmed by 5 bases and J by 8 bases, 10 bases remained unmatched. CDR3 in amino acids: CATSGGAGEGDEQFF. The CDR3 nucleotides read TGTGCCACCAGTGGAGGAGCGGGAGAGGGGGATGAGCAGTTCTTC.

This clonotype has a handful of counts. The J gene is TRBJ1-6, the V gene TRBV30; 9 nucleotides agree with TRBD1. Germline CDR1 and CDR2: GTSNPN and SVGIG (reference sequence). The length of the CDR3 is 15 residues. V lost 5 bases to trimming and J lost 8 bases; unmatched junction nucleotides: 10. CDR3 sequence: CAWGTGQAFYSPLHF. CDR3 coding DNA: TGTGCCTGGGGGACAGGGCAGGCGTTTTATTCACCCCTCCACTTT. The entire variable domain, with the rest obtained from reference TRBV30 and TRBJ1-6, is as follows: SQTIHQWPATLVQPVGSPLSLECTVEGTSNPNLYWYRQAAGRGLQLLFYSVGIGQISSEVPQNLSASRPQDRQFILSSKKLLLSDSGFYLCAWGTGQAFYSPLHFGNGTRLTVT.

The chain combines TRBV10-3 with TRBJ2-3, with D perhaps TRBD2 (6 bases). The CDR3 runs 14 residues. CDR1 is ENHRY and CDR2 is SYGVKD in the germline V gene. V was pared by 4 bases and J by 1 base, with 9 bases between. The CDR3 region is CAISAGGGTDTQYF. CDR3 in DNA: TGTGCCATCAGTGCTGGCGGGGGCACAGATACGCAGTATTTT.

This clonotype was detected a few times. The DNA for the CDR3 is TGCAGTGCTACCCCCCGGACAGGCACACAAGAGACCCAGTACTTC. It translates to CSATPRTGTQETQYF. The chain is built from TRBV20-1 and TRBJ2-5, with 7 bases matching TRBD1. CDR3 length equals 15 residues. Trimming removed 4 bases from V and 2 bases from J; junction bases left unmatched: 10. CDR1 is DFQATT, CDR2 SNEGSKA, per germline (reference sequence).

The chain employs TRBV5-1 and TRBJ2-3, with 7 bases aligning to TRBD2. The CDR3 length is 16 residues. V dropped 4 bases and J dropped 2; count of bases not matched to a gene: 10. Germline V gene sequence: CDR1 SGHRS, CDR2 YFSETQ. CDR3 DNA: TGCGCCAGCAGCCCCTCGTGGCGGGAGCTCACAGATACGCAGTATTTT. This codes for CASSPSWRELTDTQYF.

This clonotype was picked up many times. V is TRBV6-2 or TRBV6-3 and J is TRBJ2-2; the D gene is possibly TRBD1 (6 bases). CDR1 MNHEY and CDR2 SVGEGT come from the germline V gene. With 0 bases removed from V and 5 bases from J, the gap between germline ends came to 13 bases. This CDR3 region has 16 residues. The CDR3 DNA sequence: TGTGCCAGCAGTTACTCGCGGACAGTGAAGACCGGGGAGCTGTTTTTT. It yields the protein CASSYSRTVKTGELFF.

The chain uses TRBV3-1 and TRBJ2-6; either TRBD1 or TRBD2 may supply D (5 bases each). Germline CDR1 is LGHDT and CDR2 is YNNKEL (reference sequence). Trimming removed 1 base from V and 4 bases from J, with 11 bases in between. This CDR3 region has 16 residues. The chain's CDR3 is CASSQVSGPGANVLTF. In DNA, the CDR3 is TGTGCCAGCAGCCAAGTTTCGGGGCCCGGGGCCAACGTCCTGACTTTC.

This clonotype was seen ten or more times. The chain is built from TRBV28 and TRBJ1-4; TRBD1 matches 8 bases. The CDR3 contains 16 residues. Germline lookup yields CDR1 MDHEN and CDR2 SYDVKM. V trimming: 5 bases; J trimming: 2 bases; junction bases outside the gene matches: 7. CDR3 DNA: TGTGCCAGCAGTGAGAGTACAGGGGGGACTAATGAAAAACTGTTTTTT. Its translation: CASSESTGGTNEKLFF. The complete variable domain, with remaining parts taken from reference TRBV28 and TRBJ1-4, reads DVKVTQSSRYLVKRTGEKVFLECVQDMDHENMFWYRQDPGLGLRLIYFSYDVKMKEKGDIPEGYSVSREKKERFSLILESASTNQTSMYLCASSESTGGTNEKLFFGSGTQLSVL.

On this clonotype itself: It may be a read error: a sequence one base away is much more abundant. This chain connects TRBV6-1 to TRBJ2-1; TRBD2 matches at 8 bases. There are 18 residues in the CDR3. Germline V gene data show CDR1 as MNHNS and CDR2 as SASEGT. V shed 6 bases and J 0 bases; nucleotides not matched to a gene: 13. This chain's CDR3 is CASRRGSGSLSSYNEQFF. CDR3 DNA: TGTGCCAGCAGAAGAGGCAGCGGGAGCCTGAGCTCCTACAATGAGCAGTTCTTC.

This clonotype was seen more than once but under ten times. The chain combines TRBV5-1 with TRBJ1-1, with 7 bases identical to TRBD1. The V gene end was trimmed by 4 bases and the J gene end by 1 base; junction bases not matched to a gene: 4. Germline CDR1 reads SGHRS; CDR2 reads YFSETQ. This CDR3 is built from 14 residues. The CDR3 coding sequence is TGCGCCAGCAGCGTAGACAGGGAGAACACTGAAGCTTTCTTT. Its translation: CASSVDRENTEAFF.

The rearrangement links TRBV9 to TRBJ2-5; D ambiguous. The V and J ends lost 0 bases and 1 base respectively, with 10 bases between them. This CDR3 region has 15 residues. Germline V CDR1 and CDR2: SGDLS, YYNGEE. The DNA for the CDR3 is TGTGCCAGCAGCGTAGACGTAGGGCCCCAAGAGACCCAGTACTTC. Amino acids: CASSVDVGPQETQYF.

The sample holds many counts of this clonotype. This rearrangement joins TRBV18 to TRBJ2-1, with 9 bases matching TRBD1. CDR3 length: 15 amino acids. Germline V gene sequence: CDR1 KGHSH, CDR2 LQKENI. The ends lost 4 bases at V and 5 bases at J; junction bases unmatched: 6. CDR3 sequence: CASSRRDRENNEQFF. CDR3 nucleotide sequence: TGTGCCAGCTCACGCCGGGACAGGGAAAACAATGAGCAGTTCTTC.